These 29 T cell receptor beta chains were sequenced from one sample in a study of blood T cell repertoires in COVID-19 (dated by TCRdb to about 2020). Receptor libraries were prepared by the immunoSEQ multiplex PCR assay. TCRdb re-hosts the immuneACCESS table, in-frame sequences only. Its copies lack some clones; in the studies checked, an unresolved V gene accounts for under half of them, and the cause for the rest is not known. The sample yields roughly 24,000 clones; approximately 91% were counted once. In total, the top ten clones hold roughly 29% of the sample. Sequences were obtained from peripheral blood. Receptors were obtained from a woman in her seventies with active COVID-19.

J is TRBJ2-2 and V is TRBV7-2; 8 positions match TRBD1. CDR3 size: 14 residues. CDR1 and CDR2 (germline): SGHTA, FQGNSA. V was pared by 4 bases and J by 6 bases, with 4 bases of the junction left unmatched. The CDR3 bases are TGTGCCAGCAGCTGGGGACAGGTTGCCGGGGAGCTGTTTTTT. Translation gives CASSWGQVAGELFF.

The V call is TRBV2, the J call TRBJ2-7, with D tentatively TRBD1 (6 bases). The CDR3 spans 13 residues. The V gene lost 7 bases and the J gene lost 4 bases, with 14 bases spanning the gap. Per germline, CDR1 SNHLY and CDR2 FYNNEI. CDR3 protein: CASTKQGIYEQYF. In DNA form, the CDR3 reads TGTGCCAGCACGAAACAGGGAATTTACGAGCAGTACTTC.

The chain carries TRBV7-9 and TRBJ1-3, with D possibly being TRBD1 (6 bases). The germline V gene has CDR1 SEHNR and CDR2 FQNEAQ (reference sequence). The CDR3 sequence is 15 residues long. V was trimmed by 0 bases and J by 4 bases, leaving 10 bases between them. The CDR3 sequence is CASSLAQGAGNTIYF. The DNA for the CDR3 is TGTGCCAGCAGCTTAGCACAGGGAGCCGGAAACACCATATATTTT.

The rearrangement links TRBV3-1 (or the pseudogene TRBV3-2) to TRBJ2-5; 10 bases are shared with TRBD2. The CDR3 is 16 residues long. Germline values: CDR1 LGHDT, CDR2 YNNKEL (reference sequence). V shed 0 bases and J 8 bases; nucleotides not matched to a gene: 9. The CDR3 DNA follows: TGTGCCAGCAGCCAAGATAGAGCGGGGGGGCGGGACACCCAGTACTTC. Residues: CASSQDRAGGRDTQYF.

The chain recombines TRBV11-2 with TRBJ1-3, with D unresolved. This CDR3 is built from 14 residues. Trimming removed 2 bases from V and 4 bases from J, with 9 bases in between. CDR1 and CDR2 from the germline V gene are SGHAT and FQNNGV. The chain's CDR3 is CASSLQEGGNTIYF. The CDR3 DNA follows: TGTGCCAGCAGCTTACAGGAGGGAGGAAACACCATATATTTT.

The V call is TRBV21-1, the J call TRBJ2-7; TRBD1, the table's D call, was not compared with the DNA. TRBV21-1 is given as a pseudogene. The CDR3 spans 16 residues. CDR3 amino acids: CASSTPPRDNNYEQYF. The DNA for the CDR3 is TGTGCCAGCAGCACCCCCCCCCGGGACAATAATTACGAGCAGTACTTC.

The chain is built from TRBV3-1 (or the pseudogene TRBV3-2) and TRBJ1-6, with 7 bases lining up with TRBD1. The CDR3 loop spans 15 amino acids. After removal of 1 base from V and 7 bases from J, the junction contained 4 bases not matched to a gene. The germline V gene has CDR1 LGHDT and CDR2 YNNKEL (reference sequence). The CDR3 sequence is CASSQGRGQNSPLHF. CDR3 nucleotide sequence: TGTGCCAGCAGCCAAGGAAGGGGACAGAATTCACCCCTCCACTTT.

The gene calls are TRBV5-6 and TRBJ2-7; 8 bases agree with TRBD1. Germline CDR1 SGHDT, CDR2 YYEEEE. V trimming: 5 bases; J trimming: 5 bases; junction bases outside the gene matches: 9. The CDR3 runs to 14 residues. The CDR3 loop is CASRALGTGHEQYF. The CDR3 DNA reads TGTGCCAGCAGAGCACTGGGGACAGGCCACGAGCAGTACTTC.

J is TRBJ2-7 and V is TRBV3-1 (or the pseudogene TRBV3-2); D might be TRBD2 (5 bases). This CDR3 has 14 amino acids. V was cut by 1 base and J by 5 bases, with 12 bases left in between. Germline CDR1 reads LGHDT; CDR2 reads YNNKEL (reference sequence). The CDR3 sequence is CASSQVPAGNEQYF. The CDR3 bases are TGTGCCAGCAGCCAAGTACCAGCCGGGAACGAGCAGTACTTC.

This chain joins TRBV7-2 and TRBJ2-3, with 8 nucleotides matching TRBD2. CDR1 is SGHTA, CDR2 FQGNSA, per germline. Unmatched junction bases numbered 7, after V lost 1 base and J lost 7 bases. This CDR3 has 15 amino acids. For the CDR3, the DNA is TGTGCCAGCAGCTTAGTGAGCGGGGGAGCTAATACGCAGTATTTT. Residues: CASSLVSGGANTQYF.

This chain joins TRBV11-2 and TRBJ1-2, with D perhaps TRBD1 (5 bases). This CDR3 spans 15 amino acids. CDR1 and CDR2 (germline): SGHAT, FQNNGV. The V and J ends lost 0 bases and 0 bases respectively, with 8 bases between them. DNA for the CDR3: TGTGCCAGCAGCTTAGATGGACACTCTAACTATGGCTACACCTTC. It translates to CASSLDGHSNYGYTF.

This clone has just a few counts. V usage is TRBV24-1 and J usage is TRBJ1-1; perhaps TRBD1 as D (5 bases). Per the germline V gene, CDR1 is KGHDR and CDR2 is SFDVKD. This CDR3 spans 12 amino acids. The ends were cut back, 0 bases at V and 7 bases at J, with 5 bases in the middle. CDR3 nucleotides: TGTGCCACCAGTGATTTGACAGGTGAAGCTTTCTTT. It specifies CATSDLTGEAFF.

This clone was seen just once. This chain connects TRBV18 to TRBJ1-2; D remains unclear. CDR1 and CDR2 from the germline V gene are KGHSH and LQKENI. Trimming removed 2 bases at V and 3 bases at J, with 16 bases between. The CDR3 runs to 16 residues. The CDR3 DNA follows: TGTGCCAGCTCACCAAGCTCAGGCCCTATGGACTATGGCTACACCTTC. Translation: CASSPSSGPMDYGYTF. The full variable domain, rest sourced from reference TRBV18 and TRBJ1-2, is NAGVMQNPRHLVRRRGQEARLRCSPMKGHSHVYWYRQLPEEGLKFMVYLQKENIIDESGMPKERFSAEFPKEGPSILRIQQVVRGDSAAYFCASSPSSGPMDYGYTFGSGTRLTVV.

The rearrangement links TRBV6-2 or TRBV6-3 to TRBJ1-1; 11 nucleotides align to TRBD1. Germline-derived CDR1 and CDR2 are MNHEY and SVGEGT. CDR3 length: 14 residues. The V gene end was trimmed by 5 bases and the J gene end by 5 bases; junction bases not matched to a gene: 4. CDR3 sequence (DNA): TGTGCCAGCAGTAACGGACAGGGGGCAACTGAAGCTTTCTTT. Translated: CASSNGQGATEAFF.

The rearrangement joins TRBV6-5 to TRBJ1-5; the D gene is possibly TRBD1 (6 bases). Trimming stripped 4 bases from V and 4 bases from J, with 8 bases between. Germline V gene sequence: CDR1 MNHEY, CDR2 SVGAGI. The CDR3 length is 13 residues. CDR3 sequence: CASSFQGNQPQHF. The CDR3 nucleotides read TGTGCCAGCAGTTTCCAGGGGAATCAGCCCCAGCATTTT.

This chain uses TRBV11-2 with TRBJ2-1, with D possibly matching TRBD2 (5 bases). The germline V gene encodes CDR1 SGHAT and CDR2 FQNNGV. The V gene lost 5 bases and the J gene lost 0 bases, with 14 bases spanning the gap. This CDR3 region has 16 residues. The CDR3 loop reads CASSAPGLPSYNEQFF. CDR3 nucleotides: TGTGCCAGCAGCGCTCCCGGACTGCCCTCCTACAATGAGCAGTTCTTC.

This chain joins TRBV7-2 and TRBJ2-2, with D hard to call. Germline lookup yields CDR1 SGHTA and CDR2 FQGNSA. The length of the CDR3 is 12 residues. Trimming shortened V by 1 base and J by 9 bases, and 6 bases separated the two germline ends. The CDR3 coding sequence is TGTGCCAGCAGCTTAGGGGCCAGGGAGCTGTTTTTT. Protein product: CASSLGARELFF.

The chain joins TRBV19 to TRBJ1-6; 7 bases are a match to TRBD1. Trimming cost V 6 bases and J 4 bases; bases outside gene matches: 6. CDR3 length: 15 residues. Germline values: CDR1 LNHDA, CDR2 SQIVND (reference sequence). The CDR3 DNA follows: TGTGCCAGTAGCCGCGGGACAGCTTATAATTCACCCCTCCACTTT. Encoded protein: CASSRGTAYNSPLHF.

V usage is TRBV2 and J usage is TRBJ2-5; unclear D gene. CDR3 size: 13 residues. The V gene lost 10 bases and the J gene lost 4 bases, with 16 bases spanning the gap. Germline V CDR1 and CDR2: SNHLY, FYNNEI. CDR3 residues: CATFLTPRETQYF. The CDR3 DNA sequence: TGTGCCACCTTTCTGACACCCCGAGAGACCCAGTACTTC.

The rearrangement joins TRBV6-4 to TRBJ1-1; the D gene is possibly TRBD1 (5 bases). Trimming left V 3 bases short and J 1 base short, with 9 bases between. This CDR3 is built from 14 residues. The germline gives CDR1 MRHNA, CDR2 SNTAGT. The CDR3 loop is CASSETGENTEAFF. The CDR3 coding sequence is TGTGCCAGCAGTGAAACAGGAGAGAACACTGAAGCTTTCTTT.

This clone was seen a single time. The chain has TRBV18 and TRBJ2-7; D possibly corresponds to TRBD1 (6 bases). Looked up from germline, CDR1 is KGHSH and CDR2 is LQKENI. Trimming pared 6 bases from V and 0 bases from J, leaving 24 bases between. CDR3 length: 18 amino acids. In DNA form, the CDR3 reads TGTGCCAGCTCCTCACTTCCTATCAGGGGCGGAGGCTCCTACGAGCAGTACTTC. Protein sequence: CASSSLPIRGGGSYEQYF.

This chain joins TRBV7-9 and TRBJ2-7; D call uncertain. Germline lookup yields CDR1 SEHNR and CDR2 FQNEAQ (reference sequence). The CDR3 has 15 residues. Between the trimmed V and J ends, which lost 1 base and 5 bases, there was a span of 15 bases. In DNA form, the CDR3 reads TGTGCCAGCAGCTTAGGTCGGTCCAATTCTGACGAGCAGTACTTC. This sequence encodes CASSLGRSNSDEQYF.

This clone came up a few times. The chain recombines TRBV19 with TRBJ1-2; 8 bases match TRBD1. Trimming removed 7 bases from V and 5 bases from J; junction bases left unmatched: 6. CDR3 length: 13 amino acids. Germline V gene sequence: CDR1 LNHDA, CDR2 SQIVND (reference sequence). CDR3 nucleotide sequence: TGTGCCAGTACAGGGACAGGCGTTTATGGCTACACCTTC. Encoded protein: CASTGTGVYGYTF.

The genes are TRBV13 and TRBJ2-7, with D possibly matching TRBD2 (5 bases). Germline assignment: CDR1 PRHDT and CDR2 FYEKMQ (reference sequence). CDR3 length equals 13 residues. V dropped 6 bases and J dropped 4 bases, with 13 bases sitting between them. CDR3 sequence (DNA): TGTGCCAGCAGTCCTCTCGAGGGATACGAGCAGTACTTC. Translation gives CASSPLEGYEQYF.

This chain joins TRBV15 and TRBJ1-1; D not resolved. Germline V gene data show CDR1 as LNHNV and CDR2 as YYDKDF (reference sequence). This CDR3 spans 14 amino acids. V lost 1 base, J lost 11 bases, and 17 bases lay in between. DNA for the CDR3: TGTGCCACCAGCAGAGGATTAATCCGAGAACGCGCTTTCTTT. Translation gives CATSRGLIRERAFF.

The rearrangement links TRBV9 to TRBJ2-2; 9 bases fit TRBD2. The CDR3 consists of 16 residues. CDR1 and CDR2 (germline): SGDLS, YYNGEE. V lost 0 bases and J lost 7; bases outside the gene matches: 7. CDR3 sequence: CASSVEAGGPNGELFF. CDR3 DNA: TGTGCCAGCAGCGTAGAGGCGGGGGGGCCGAACGGGGAGCTGTTTTTT. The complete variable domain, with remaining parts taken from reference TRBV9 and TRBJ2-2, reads DSGVTQTPKHLITATGQRVTLRCSPRSGDLSVYWYQQSLDQGLQFLIQYYNGEERAKGNILERFSAQQFPDLHSELNLSSLELGDSALYFCASSVEAGGPNGELFFGEGSRLTVL.

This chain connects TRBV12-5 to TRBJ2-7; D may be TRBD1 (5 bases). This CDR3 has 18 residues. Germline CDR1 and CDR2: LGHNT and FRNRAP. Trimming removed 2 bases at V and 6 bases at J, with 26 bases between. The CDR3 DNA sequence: TGTGCTAGTGGTTTGAGAAATTCTGTGGTGGATTATACAGGCGAGCAGTACTTC. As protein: CASGLRNSVVDYTGEQYF. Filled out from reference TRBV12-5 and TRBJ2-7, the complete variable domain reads DARVTQTPRHKVTEMGQEVTMRCQPILGHNTVFWYRQTMMQGLELLAYFRNRAPLDDSGMPKDRFSAEMPDATLATLKIQPSEPRDSAVYFCASGLRNSVVDYTGEQYFGPGTRLTVT.

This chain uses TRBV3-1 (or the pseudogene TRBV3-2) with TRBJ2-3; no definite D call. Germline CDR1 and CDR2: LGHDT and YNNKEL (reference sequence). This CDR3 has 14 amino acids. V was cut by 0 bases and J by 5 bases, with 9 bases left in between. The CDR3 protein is CASSQDISLDTQYF. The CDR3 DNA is TGTGCCAGCAGCCAAGATATTAGCTTAGATACGCAGTATTTT.

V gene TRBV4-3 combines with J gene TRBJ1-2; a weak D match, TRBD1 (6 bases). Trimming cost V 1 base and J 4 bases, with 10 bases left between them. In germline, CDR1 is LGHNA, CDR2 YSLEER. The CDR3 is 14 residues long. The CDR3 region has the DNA TGCGCCAGCAGCCAAGTTCAGGGGACCTATGGCTACACCTTC. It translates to CASSQVQGTYGYTF.